The present entry profiles one TCR beta chain with its context. This sample is drawn from a study of CD8+CD57+ T cells in acquired aplastic anemia. Background on the study: DNA per sorted CD4+ or CD8+ sample ranged roughly 0.17 to 27.4 ug, averaging about 2.9 ug. CD4+ reads averaged approximately 11 million in healthy donors.

Investigators profiled TCR beta VDJ and CDR3 from genomic DNA template. MiXCR, applied by TCRdb to the reads, yields one record per CDR3 protein. Among 400,000 to 450,000 distinct CDR3 sequences listed, roughly 64% were seen once. Trimming removed 2 bases at V and 13 bases at J, with 24 bases between. Germline V lookup: CDR1 SGHTA, CDR2 FQGNSA. CDR3 length equals 17 residues. Source material: sorted CD4+, CD8+, or CD8+CD57+ T cells (not recorded which) from PBMCs. This receptor was identified in a human donor in good health, serving as a control. This chain connects TRBV7-2 to TRBJ1-6, with unresolved D. The CDR3 loop reads CASSLISGNQETQPLHF. The CDR3 coding sequence is TGTGCCAGCAGCTTAATTTCGGGGAACCAAGAGACCCAGCCCCTCCACTTT.